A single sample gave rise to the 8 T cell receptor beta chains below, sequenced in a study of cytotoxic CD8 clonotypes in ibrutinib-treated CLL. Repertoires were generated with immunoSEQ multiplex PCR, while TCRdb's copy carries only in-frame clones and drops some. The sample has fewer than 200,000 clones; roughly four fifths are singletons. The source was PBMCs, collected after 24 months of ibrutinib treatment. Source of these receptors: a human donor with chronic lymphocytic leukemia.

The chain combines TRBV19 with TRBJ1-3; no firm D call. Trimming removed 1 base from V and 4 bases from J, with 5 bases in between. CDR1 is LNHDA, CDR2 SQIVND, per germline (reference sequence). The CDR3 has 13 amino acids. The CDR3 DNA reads TGTGCCAGTAGTATAGGCCAGGGAAACACCATATATTTT. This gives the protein CASSIGQGNTIYF.

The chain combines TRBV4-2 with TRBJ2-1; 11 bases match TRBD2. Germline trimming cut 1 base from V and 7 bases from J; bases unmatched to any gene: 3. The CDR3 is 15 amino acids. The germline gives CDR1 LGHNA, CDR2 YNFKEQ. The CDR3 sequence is CASSQVAGGGNEQFF. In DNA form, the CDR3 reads TGTGCCAGCAGCCAAGTAGCGGGGGGGGGAAATGAGCAGTTCTTC.

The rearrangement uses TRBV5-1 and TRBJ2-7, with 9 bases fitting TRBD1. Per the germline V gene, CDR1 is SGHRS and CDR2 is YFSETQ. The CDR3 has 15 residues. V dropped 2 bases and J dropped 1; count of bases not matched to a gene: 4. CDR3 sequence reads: CASSFGTGSSYEQYF. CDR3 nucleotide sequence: TGCGCCAGCAGCTTTGGGACAGGGTCGTCCTACGAGCAGTACTTC.

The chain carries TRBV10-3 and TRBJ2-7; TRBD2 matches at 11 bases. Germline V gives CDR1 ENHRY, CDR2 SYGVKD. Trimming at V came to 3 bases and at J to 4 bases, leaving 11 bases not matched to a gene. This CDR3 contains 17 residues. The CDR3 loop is CAISDIAGGGSGYEQYF. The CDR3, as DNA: TGTGCCATCAGTGATATAGCGGGAGGGGGTAGTGGATACGAGCAGTACTTC.

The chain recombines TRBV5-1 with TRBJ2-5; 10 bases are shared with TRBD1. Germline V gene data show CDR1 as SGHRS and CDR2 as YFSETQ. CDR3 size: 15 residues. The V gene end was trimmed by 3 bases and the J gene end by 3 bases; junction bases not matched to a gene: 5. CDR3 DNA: TGCGCCAGCAGCTCATCCGGGACAGGGGAAGAGACCCAGTACTTC. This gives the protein CASSSSGTGEETQYF.

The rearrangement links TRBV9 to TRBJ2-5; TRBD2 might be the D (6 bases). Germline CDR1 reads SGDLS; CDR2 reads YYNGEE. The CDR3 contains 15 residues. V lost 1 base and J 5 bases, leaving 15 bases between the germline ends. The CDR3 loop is CASSVTGRIGETQYF. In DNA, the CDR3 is TGTGCCAGCAGCGTAACGGGGAGGATTGGGGAGACCCAGTACTTC.

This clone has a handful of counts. The CDR3 loop is CASSTAYEQYF. DNA of the CDR3: TGCGCCAGCAGCACCGCCTACGAGCAGTACTTC. This chain joins TRBV5-1 and TRBJ2-7; no firm D call. The CDR3 length is 11 residues. V lost 4 bases, J lost 2 bases, and 4 bases lay in between. Germline V lookup: CDR1 SGHRS, CDR2 YFSETQ.

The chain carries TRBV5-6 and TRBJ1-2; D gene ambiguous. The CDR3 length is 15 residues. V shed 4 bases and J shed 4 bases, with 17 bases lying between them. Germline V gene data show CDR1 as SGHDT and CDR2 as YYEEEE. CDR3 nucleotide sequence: TGTGCCAGCAGCCCAGGACCCGCGTTCTCCTATGGCTACACCTTC. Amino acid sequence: CASSPGPAFSYGYTF.